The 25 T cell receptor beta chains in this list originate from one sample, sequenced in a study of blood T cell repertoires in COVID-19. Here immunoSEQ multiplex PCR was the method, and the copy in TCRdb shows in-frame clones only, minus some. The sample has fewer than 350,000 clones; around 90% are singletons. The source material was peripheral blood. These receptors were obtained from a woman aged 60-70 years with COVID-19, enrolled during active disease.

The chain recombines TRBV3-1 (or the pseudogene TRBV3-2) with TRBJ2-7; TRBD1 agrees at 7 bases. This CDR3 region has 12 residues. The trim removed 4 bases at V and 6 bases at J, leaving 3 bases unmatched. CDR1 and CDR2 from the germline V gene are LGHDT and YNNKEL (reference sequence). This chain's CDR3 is CASSPHRGEQYF. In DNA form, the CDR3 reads TGTGCCAGCAGCCCTCACAGGGGCGAGCAGTACTTC.

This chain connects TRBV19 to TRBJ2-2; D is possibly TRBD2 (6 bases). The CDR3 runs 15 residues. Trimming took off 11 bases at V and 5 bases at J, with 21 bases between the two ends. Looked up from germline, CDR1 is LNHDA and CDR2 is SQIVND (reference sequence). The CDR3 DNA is TGTGCCGGAGGAACTGGGCGGGGCCGTACCGGGGAGCTGTTTTTT. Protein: CAGGTGRGRTGELFF.

The CDR3 coding sequence is TGTGCCAGCAGCTTTCTTCCGGGGGGCGAGGAGACCCAGTACTTC. Protein sequence: CASSFLPGGEETQYF. V usage is TRBV5-6 and J usage is TRBJ2-5; D possibly corresponds to TRBD2 (7 bases). V was trimmed by 2 bases and J by 5 bases, leaving 16 bases between them. The CDR3 covers 15 residues. Germline V CDR1 and CDR2: SGHDT, YYEEEE.

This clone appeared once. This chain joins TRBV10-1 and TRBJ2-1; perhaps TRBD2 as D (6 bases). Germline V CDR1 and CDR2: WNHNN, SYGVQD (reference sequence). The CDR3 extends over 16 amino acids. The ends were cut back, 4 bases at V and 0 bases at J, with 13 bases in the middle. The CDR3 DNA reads TGCGCCAGCAGTGGCCTTGCGGGGAGCTCCTACAATGAGCAGTTCTTC. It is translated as CASSGLAGSSYNEQFF.

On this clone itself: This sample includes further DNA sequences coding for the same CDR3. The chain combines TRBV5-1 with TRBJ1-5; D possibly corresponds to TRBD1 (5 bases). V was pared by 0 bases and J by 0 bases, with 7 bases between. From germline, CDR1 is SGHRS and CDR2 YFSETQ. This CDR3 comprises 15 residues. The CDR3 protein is CASSLEGNSNQPQHF. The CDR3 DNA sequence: TGCGCCAGCAGCTTGGAGGGGAATAGCAATCAGCCCCAGCATTTT.

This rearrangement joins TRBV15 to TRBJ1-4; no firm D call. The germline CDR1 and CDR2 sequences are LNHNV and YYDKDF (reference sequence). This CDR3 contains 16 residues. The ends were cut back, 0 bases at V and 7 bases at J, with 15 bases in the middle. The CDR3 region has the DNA TGTGCCACCAGCAGAGAAGGACCGACCGGGAGTGAAAAACTGTTTTTT. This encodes CATSREGPTGSEKLFF.

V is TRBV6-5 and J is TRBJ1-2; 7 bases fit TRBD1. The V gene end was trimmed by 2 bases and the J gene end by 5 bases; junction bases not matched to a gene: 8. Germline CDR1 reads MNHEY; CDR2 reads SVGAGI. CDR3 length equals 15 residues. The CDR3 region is CASSYGPDRVYGYTF. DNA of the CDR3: TGTGCCAGCAGTTACGGTCCTGACAGGGTTTATGGCTACACCTTC.

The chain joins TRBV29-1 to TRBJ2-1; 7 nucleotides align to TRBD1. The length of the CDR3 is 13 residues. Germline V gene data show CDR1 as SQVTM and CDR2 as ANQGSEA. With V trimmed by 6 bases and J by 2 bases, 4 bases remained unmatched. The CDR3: CSVGTEPYNEQFF. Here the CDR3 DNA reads TGCAGCGTCGGGACAGAACCCTACAATGAGCAGTTCTTC.

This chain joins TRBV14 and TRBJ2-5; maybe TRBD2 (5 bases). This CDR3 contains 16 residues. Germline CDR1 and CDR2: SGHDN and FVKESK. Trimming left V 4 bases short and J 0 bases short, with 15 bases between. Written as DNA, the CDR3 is TGTGCCAGCAGCCCTCTGGGAGCCATCTACCAAGAGACCCAGTACTTC. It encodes CASSPLGAIYQETQYF.

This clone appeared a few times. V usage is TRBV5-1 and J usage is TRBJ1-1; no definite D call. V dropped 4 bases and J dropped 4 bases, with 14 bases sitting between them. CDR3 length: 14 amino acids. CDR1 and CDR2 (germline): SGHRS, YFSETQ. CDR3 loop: CASSGREVSTEAFF. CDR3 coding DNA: TGCGCCAGCAGCGGGAGGGAGGTGAGCACTGAAGCTTTCTTT.

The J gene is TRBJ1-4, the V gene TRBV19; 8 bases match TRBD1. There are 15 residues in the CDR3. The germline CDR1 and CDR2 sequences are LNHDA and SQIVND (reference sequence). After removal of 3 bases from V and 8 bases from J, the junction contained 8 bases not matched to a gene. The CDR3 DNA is TGTGCCAGTAGTATTGAGGCCAGGGGGCACGAAAAACTGTTTTTT. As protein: CASSIEARGHEKLFF. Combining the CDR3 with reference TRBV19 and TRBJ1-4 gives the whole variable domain DGGITQSPKYLFRKEGQNVTLSCEQNLNHDAMYWYRQDPGQGLRLIYYSQIVNDFQKGDIAEGYSVSREKKESFPLTVTSAQKNPTAFYLCASSIEARGHEKLFFGSGTQLSVL.

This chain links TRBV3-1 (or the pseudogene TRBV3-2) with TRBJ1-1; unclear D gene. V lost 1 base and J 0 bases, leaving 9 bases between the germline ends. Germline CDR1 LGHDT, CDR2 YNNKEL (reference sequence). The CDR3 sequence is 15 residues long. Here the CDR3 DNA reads TGTGCCAGCAGCCAAGGTGAGGGTATGAACACTGAAGCTTTCTTT. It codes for CASSQGEGMNTEAFF.

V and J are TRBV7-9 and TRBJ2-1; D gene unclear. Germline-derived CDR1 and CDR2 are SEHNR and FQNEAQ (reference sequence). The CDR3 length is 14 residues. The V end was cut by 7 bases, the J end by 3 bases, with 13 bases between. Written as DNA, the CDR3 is TGTGCCAGCACCGGATCTAGAATCTACAATGAGCAGTTCTTC. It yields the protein CASTGSRIYNEQFF.

The CDR3: CASSPAGQSETQYF. The CDR3 DNA follows: TGTGCCAGCAGTCCTGCGGGACAGTCAGAGACCCAGTACTTC. V usage is TRBV7-3 and J usage is TRBJ2-5; possible D gene TRBD1, 7 bases. Looked up from germline, CDR1 is SGHTA and CDR2 is FQGTGA. Trimming pared 6 bases from V and 4 bases from J, leaving 15 bases between. The CDR3 is 14 amino acids.

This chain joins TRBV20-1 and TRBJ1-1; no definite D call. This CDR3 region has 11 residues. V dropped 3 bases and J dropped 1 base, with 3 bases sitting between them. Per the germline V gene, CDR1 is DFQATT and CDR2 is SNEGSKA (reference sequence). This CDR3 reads CSARRNTEAFF. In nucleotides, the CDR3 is TGCAGTGCTAGGCGGAACACTGAAGCTTTCTTT.

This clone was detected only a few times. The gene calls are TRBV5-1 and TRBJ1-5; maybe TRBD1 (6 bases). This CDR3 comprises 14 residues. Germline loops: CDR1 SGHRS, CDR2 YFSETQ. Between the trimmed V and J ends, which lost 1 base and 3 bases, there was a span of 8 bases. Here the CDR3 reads CASSLSGDNQPQHF. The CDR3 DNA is TGCGCCAGCAGCTTGTCAGGGGACAATCAGCCCCAGCATTTT. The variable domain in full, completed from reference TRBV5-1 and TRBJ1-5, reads KAGVTQTPRYLIKTRGQQVTLSCSPISGHRSVSWYQQTPGQGLQFLFEYFSETQRNKGNFPGRFSGRQFSNSRSEMNVSTLELGDSALYLCASSLSGDNQPQHFGDGTRLSIL.

The CDR3 nucleotides read TGTGCCAGCAGCTTGCTAGCGGGGGGGAGCACAGATACGCAGTATTTT. This translates into CASSLLAGGSTDTQYF. J is TRBJ2-3 and V is TRBV11-2; 12 nucleotides match TRBD2. Germline lookup yields CDR1 SGHAT and CDR2 FQNNGV. This CDR3 has 16 residues. J gave up 0 bases and V 3 bases, and 1 base lay outside the gene matches.

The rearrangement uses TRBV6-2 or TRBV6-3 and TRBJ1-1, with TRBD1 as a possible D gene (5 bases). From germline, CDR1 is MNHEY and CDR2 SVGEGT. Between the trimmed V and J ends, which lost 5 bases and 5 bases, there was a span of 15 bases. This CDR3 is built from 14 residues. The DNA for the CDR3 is TGTGCCAGCAGTGTAGGGGCGAGCGGGACTGAAGCTTTCTTT. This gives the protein CASSVGASGTEAFF.

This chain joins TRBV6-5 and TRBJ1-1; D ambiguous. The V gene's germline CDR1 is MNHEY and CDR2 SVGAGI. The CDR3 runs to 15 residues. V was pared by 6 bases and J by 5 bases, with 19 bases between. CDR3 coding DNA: TGTGCCAGCAGAGAGTTGAGAAGAGGGAGGACTGAAGCTTTCTTT. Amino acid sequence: CASRELRRGRTEAFF.

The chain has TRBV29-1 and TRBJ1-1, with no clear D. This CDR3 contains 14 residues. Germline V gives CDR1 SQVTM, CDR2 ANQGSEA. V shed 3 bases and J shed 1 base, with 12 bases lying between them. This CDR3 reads CSVDFYRTNTEAFF. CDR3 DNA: TGCAGCGTTGATTTTTACAGAACGAACACTGAAGCTTTCTTT.

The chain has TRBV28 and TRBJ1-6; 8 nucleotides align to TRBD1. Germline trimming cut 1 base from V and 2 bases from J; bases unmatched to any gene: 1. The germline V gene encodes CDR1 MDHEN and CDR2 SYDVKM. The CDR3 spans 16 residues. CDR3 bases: TGTGCCAGCAGTTTATCAGGGGGCCCCTATAATTCACCCCTCCACTTT. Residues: CASSLSGGPYNSPLHF.

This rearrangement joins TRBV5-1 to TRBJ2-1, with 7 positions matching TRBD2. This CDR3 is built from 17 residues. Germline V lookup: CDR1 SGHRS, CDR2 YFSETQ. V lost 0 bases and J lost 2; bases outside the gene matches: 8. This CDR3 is CASSLDGGGVTYNEQFF. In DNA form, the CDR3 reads TGCGCCAGCAGCTTGGACGGTGGGGGGGTCACCTACAATGAGCAGTTCTTC.

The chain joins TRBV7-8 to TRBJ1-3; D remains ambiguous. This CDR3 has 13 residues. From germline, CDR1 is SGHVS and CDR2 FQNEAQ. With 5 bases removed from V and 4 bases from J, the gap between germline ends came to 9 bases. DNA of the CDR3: TGTGCCAGCAGCCCGGGGTTCGGAAACACCATATATTTT. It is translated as CASSPGFGNTIYF.

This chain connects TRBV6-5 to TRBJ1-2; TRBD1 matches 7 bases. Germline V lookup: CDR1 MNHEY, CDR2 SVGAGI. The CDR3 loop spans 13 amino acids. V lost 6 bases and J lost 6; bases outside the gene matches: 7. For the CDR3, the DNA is TGTGCCAGCAGACGGCGACAGGGTGATGGCTACACCTTC. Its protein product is CASRRRQGDGYTF.

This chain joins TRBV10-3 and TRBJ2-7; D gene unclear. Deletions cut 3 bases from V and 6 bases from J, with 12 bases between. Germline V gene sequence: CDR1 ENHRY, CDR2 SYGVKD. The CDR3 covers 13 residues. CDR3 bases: TGTGCCATCAGTGACCGTGACAACAGCGAGCAGTACTTC. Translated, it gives CAISDRDNSEQYF.